This paragraph covers one T cell receptor (beta chain) sequence. What it binds is not known. The CDR3 runs to 11 residues. V was shortened by 3 bases and J by 6 bases, with 6 bases between the two germline ends. CDR1 and CDR2 (germline): KGHSH, LQKENI. These data belong to a study of shared clonotypes between healthy human individuals. Findings and limits, study-wide: Limitation of the genetic and exposure-history diversity represented came from the few donors.

Data came from immunoSEQ multiplex PCR; TCRdb stores just in-frame clones and leaves some out. Of approximately 2,300,000 clones in the sample, around 90% were seen once. This receptor was identified in a man younger than 35 in good health. Some clones in this sample may be carry-over from other donors' samples. The chain is built from TRBV18 and TRBJ2-7, with D unresolved. Input material: naive CD4+ T cells from PBMCs. Subset of the sample: CD45RA+ positively selected. The CDR3 is CASSPQAEQYF. The CDR3 nucleotides read TGTGCCAGCTCACCTCAGGCCGAGCAGTACTTC.